This TCR beta chain appears in the sequencing data of a study of T cell responses to AZD1222 COVID-19 vaccine. Study findings and constraints: At study baseline, merely several AZD1222 recipients were seropositive. Spike as a whole was targeted by vaccine-associated CD4 TCRs, dominant at 160-218 and 743-854.

Comment on this clone: Its antigen is not identified.

The V gene end was trimmed by 0 bases and the J gene end by 4 bases; junction bases not matched to a gene: 12. Germline CDR1 SGHRS, CDR2 YFSETQ. The CDR3 has 17 amino acids. Method: immunoSEQ multiplex PCR; TCRdb's copy keeps in-frame clones and lacks some. The sample has tens of thousands of clones, around 80% seen once. Sequences were derived from peripheral blood, sampled on day 0 of AZD1222 vaccination. The chain carries TRBV5-1 and TRBJ2-5, with 7 bases aligning to TRBD2. The TCR originated in an adult in good health. The DNA for the CDR3 is TGCGCCAGCAGCTTGGAGTCTCTTGCGGGAGTTCCAGAGACCCAGTACTTC. Protein product: CASSLESLAGVPETQYF.